A single sample gave rise to the 19 T cell receptor beta chains below, sequenced in a study of cytomegalovirus exposure and HLA in healthy donors. Sequencing was performed with immunoSEQ multiplex PCR; in TCRdb, only in-frame clones are kept and a portion is missing. Among 150,000 to 200,000 clones listed, 70% to 85% were seen once. The specimen was PBMCs. Receptors were obtained from a young woman in good health and CMV-seropositive.

This chain connects TRBV7-2 to TRBJ1-1; D not resolved. V dropped 2 bases and J dropped 7 bases, with 17 bases sitting between them. This CDR3 region has 15 residues. Germline V CDR1 and CDR2: SGHTA, FQGNSA. Here the CDR3 DNA reads TGTGCCAGCAGCTTAAGCCCCGTCCCGCTACTTGAAGCTTTCTTT. Translated: CASSLSPVPLLEAFF. The variable domain in full, with the rest retrieved from reference TRBV7-2 and TRBJ1-1, is GAGVSQSPSNKVTEKGKDVELRCDPISGHTALYWYRQSLGQGLEFLIYFQGNSAPDKSGLPSDRFSAERTGGSVSTLTIQRTQQEDSAVYLCASSLSPVPLLEAFFGQGTRLTVV.

The chain joins TRBV29-1 to TRBJ2-7; 7 nucleotides align to TRBD1. CDR1 is SQVTM, CDR2 ANQGSEA, per germline. The CDR3 length is 12 residues. V was pared by 6 bases and J by 2 bases, with 4 bases of the junction left unmatched. In nucleotides, the CDR3 is TGCAGCGTAATGACAGGGCCCTACGAGCAGTACTTC. Translated, it gives CSVMTGPYEQYF.

CDR3 nucleotide sequence: TGTGCCAGCAGCTCGCGACTGATTCATGAAGCTTTCTTT. This codes for CASSSRLIHEAFF. The V and J genes are TRBV5-8 and TRBJ1-1; D gene ambiguous. The ends were cut back, 3 bases at V and 7 bases at J, with 13 bases in the middle. The CDR3 length is 13 residues. Per the germline V gene, CDR1 is SGHTS and CDR2 is YDEGEE.

V is TRBV7-8 and J is TRBJ2-2; 7 bases map to TRBD2. With 4 bases clipped from V and 7 bases from J, the junction kept 6 bases outside the gene matches. Germline CDR1 reads SGHVS; CDR2 reads FQNEAQ. There are 14 residues in the CDR3. The DNA of the CDR3 is TGTGCCAGCAGCTCCTCTAGCGGACTCGGGGAGCTGTTTTTT. Protein sequence: CASSSSSGLGELFF.

V is TRBV18 and J is TRBJ2-7; D remains unclear. Trimming removed 5 bases at V and 4 bases at J, with 12 bases between. The CDR3 is made up of 13 amino acids. Germline CDR1 and CDR2: KGHSH and LQKENI. The DNA for the CDR3 is TGTGCCAGCTCAACCGGAGAAAAATACGAGCAGTACTTC. This codes for CASSTGEKYEQYF.

J is TRBJ1-1 and V is TRBV6-1, with 8 bases that match TRBD1. V was clipped by 8 bases and J by 0 bases; unmatched bases: 5. The germline gives CDR1 MNHNS, CDR2 SASEGT. This CDR3 has 14 amino acids. The CDR3 protein is CASDRGNMNTEAFF. The CDR3 coding sequence is TGTGCCAGCGACAGGGGCAACATGAACACTGAAGCTTTCTTT.

This chain joins TRBV28 and TRBJ1-4; 8 nucleotides match TRBD1. With 6 bases clipped from V and 6 bases from J, the junction kept 9 bases outside the gene matches. Germline CDR1 reads MDHEN; CDR2 reads SYDVKM. The CDR3 has 15 residues. In DNA form, the CDR3 reads TGTGCCAGCAGAGAAGCAGGGGGCGATCATGAAAAACTGTTTTTT. This gives the protein CASREAGGDHEKLFF.

The chain recombines TRBV13 with TRBJ1-1; no definite D call. Per germline, CDR1 PRHDT and CDR2 FYEKMQ (reference sequence). The CDR3 covers 11 residues. Deletions cut 1 base from V and 11 bases from J, with 8 bases between. The CDR3 here is CASSLEVEAFF. The CDR3 coding sequence is TGTGCCAGCAGCTTAGAAGTTGAGGCTTTCTTT.

The table lists this clone with many counts. This chain links TRBV6-1 with TRBJ2-6; D remains ambiguous. Germline-derived CDR1 and CDR2 are MNHNS and SASEGT. The V gene lost 6 bases and the J gene lost 2 bases, with 8 bases spanning the gap. This CDR3 spans 14 amino acids. This CDR3 reads CASSQIPGANVLTF. DNA for the CDR3: TGTGCCAGCAGCCAGATTCCTGGGGCCAACGTCCTGACTTTC.

This chain links TRBV28 with TRBJ2-6; 7 bases align to TRBD1. Germline V gene data show CDR1 as MDHEN and CDR2 as SYDVKM. The length of the CDR3 is 15 residues. The V gene end was trimmed by 8 bases and the J gene end by 0 bases; junction bases not matched to a gene: 4. CDR3: CASQGQSSGANVLTF. The DNA for the CDR3 is TGTGCCAGCCAGGGACAGAGCTCTGGGGCCAACGTCCTGACTTTC.

A single count supports this clone. The CDR3 loop reads CATSRDQTPNGNTIYF. The DNA of the CDR3 is TGTGCCACCAGCAGAGATCAGACACCAAATGGAAACACCATATATTTT. The chain combines TRBV15 with TRBJ1-3; no clear D gene. Trimming shortened V by 0 bases and J by 3 bases, and 12 bases separated the two germline ends. This CDR3 has 16 residues. Germline V lookup: CDR1 LNHNV, CDR2 YYDKDF (reference sequence).

The V and J genes are TRBV25-1 and TRBJ2-1; 11 nucleotides align to TRBD2. Germline V lookup: CDR1 MGHDK, CDR2 SYGVNS. With 6 bases clipped from V and 6 bases from J, the junction kept 10 bases outside the gene matches. CDR3 length: 16 residues. CDR3 region: CASRPSLAGGINEQFF. The CDR3 DNA follows: TGTGCCAGCAGACCCTCTCTAGCGGGAGGAATCAATGAGCAGTTCTTC.

The CDR3 reads CSVETSTDTQYF. For the CDR3, the DNA is TGCAGCGTGGAAACTAGCACAGATACGCAGTATTTT. The rearrangement links TRBV29-1 to TRBJ2-3; D uncertain. CDR1 SQVTM and CDR2 ANQGSEA come from the germline V gene. The ends were cut back, 6 bases at V and 0 bases at J, with 7 bases in the middle. The CDR3 loop spans 12 amino acids.

The J gene is TRBJ2-1, the V gene TRBV6-4, with 7 nucleotides matching TRBD1. CDR1 and CDR2 from the germline V gene are MRHNA and SNTAGT. V was pared by 3 bases and J by 4 bases, with 6 bases of the junction left unmatched. This CDR3 has 15 amino acids. CDR3 in DNA: TGTGCCAGCAGTGATAGACAGGGCGCATACAATGAGCAGTTCTTC. Residues: CASSDRQGAYNEQFF.

The gene calls are TRBV27 and TRBJ2-7; 10 positions match TRBD2. The CDR3 consists of 15 residues. Per the germline V gene, CDR1 is MNHEY and CDR2 is SMNVEV (reference sequence). V shed 5 bases, J shed 3 bases, and the junction held 7 bases outside the gene matches. CDR3: CASSPGLAAVYEQYF. The CDR3 DNA reads as TGTGCCAGCAGTCCTGGACTAGCGGCAGTCTACGAGCAGTACTTC.

This chain links TRBV25-1 with TRBJ1-1, with TRBD1 identical over 7 bases. The CDR3 runs 12 residues. V trimming: 6 bases; J trimming: 5 bases; junction bases outside the gene matches: 3. Germline V gene sequence: CDR1 MGHDK, CDR2 SYGVNS. The CDR3 reads CASSRGTTEAFF. The CDR3 DNA is TGTGCCAGCAGCAGGGGGACGACTGAAGCTTTCTTT.

This clone was detected once. The chain combines TRBV7-9 with TRBJ2-7; 9 bases map to TRBD1. The ends lost 5 bases at V and 5 bases at J; junction bases unmatched: 10. The germline CDR1 and CDR2 sequences are SEHNR and FQNEAQ (reference sequence). There are 15 residues in the CDR3. CDR3 amino acids: CASSAPGQGNHEQYF. For the CDR3, the DNA is TGTGCCAGCAGCGCACCGGGACAGGGAAATCACGAGCAGTACTTC.

The chain is built from TRBV5-6 and TRBJ2-1; 12 bases fit TRBD2. Per germline, CDR1 SGHDT and CDR2 YYEEEE. The CDR3 runs 17 residues. J lost 7 bases, V lost 3 bases, and 11 bases had no gene match. The CDR3 is CASSSRTSGDPGNEQFF. CDR3 in DNA: TGTGCCAGCAGCTCAAGGACTAGCGGGGACCCGGGAAATGAGCAGTTCTTC.

This clone was recorded once. The J gene is TRBJ1-1, the V gene TRBV4-1; D unresolved. V was clipped by 9 bases and J by 3 bases, with 8 bases between them. Germline CDR1 is MGHRA and CDR2 is YSYEKL. The CDR3 length is 11 residues. The chain's CDR3 is CASTRDTEAFF. For the CDR3, the DNA is TGCGCCAGTACGAGGGACACTGAAGCTTTCTTT.